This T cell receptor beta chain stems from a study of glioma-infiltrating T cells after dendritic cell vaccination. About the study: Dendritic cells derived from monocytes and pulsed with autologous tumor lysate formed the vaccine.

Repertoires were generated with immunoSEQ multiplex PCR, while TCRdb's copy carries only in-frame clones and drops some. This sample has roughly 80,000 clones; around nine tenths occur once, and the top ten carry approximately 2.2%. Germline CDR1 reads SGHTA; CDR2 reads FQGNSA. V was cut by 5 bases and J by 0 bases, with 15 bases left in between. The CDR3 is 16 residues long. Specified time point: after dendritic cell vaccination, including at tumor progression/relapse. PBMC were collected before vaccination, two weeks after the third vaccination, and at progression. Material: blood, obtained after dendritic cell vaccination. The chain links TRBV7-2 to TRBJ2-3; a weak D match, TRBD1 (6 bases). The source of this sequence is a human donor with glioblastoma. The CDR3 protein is CASSRGQFFSTDTQYF. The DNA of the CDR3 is TGTGCCAGCAGCCGCGGACAGTTTTTTAGCACAGATACGCAGTATTTT.